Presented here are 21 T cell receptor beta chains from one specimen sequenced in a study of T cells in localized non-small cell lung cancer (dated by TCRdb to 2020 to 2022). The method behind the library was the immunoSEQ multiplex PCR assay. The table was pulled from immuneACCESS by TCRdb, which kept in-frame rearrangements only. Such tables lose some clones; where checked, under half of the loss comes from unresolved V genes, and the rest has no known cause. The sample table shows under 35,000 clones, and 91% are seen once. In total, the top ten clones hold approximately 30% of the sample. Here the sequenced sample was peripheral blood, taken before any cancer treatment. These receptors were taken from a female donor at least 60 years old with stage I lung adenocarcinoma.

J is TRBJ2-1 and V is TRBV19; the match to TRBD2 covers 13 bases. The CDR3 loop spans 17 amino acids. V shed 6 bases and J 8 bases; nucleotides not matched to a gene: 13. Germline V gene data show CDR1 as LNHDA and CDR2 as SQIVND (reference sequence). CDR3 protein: CASSDRETSGGAYEQFF. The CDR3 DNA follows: TGTGCCAGTAGCGACAGGGAAACTAGCGGGGGGGCGTATGAGCAGTTCTTC. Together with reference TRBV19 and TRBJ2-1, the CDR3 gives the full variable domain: DGGITQSPKYLFRKEGQNVTLSCEQNLNHDAMYWYRQDPGQGLRLIYYSQIVNDFQKGDIAEGYSVSREKKESFPLTVTSAQKNPTAFYLCASSDRETSGGAYEQFFGPGTRLTVL.

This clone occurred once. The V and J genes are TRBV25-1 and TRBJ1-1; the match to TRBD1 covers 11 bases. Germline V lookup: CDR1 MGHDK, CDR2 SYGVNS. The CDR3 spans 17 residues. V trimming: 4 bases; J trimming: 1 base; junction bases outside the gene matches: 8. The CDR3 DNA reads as TGTGCCAGCAGTGGGGACAGGGGGATGTTTCGGAACACTGAAGCTTTCTTT. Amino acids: CASSGDRGMFRNTEAFF.

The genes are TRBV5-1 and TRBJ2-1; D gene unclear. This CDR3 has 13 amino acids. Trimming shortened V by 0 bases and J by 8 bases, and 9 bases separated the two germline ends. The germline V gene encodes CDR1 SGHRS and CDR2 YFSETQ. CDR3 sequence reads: CASSLEVTDEQFF. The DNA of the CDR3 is TGCGCCAGCAGCTTGGAAGTAACGGATGAGCAGTTCTTC.

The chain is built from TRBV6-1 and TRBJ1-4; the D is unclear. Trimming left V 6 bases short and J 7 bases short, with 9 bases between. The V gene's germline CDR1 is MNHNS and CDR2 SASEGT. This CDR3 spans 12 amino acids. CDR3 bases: TGTGCCAGCAGGAGGGCGGGTGAAAAACTGTTTTTT. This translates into CASRRAGEKLFF.

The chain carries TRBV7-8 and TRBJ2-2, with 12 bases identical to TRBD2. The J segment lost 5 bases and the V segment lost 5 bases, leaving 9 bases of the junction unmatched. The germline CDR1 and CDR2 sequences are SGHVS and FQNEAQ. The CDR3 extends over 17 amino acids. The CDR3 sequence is CASSQQGLAGGTGELFF. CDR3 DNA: TGTGCCAGCAGCCAACAGGGTCTAGCGGGAGGGACCGGGGAGCTGTTTTTT.

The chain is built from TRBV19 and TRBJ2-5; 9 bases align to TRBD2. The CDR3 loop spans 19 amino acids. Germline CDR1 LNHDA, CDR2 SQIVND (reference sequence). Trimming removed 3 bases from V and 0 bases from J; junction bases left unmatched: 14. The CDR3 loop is CASSIKRGVNVGYQETQYF. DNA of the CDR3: TGTGCCAGTAGTATCAAGCGGGGGGTAAACGTGGGATACCAAGAGACCCAGTACTTC. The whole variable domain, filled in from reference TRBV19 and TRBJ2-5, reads DGGITQSPKYLFRKEGQNVTLSCEQNLNHDAMYWYRQDPGQGLRLIYYSQIVNDFQKGDIAEGYSVSREKKESFPLTVTSAQKNPTAFYLCASSIKRGVNVGYQETQYFGPGTRLLVL.

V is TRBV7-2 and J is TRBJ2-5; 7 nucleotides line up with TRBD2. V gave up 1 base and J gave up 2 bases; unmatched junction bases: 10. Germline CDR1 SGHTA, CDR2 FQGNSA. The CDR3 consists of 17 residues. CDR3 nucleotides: TGTGCCAGCAGCTTAGGGCCTCGCGGCGGGGGACAAGAGACCCAGTACTTC. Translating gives CASSLGPRGGGQETQYF.

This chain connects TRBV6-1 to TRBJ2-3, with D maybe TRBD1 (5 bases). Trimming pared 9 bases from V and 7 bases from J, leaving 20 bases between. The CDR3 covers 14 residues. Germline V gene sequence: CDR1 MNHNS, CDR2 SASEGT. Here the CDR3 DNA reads TGTGCCAGTACTCACCCAGGGAATTTACATACGCAGTATTTT. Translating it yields CASTHPGNLHTQYF.

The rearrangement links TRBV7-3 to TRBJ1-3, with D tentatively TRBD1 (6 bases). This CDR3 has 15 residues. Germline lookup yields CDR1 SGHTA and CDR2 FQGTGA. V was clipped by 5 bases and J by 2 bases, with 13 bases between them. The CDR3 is CASSPAGAPGNTIYF. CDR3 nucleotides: TGTGCCAGCAGCCCCGCGGGGGCCCCTGGAAACACCATATATTTT.

The CDR3 DNA sequence: TGCGCCAGCAGTGCCTCGGACAGGGAGAAGTCTGGAAACACCATATATTTT. Protein: CASSASDREKSGNTIYF. The chain couples TRBV10-1 to TRBJ1-3; 8 nucleotides agree with TRBD1. The CDR3 is 17 residues long. Trimming took 4 bases from V and 1 from J; bases not matched to a gene: 9. CDR1 is WNHNN and CDR2 is SYGVQD in the germline V gene (reference sequence).

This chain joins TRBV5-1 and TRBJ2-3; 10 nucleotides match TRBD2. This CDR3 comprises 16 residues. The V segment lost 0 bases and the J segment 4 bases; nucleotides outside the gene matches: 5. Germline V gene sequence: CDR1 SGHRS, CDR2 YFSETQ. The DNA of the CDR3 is TGCGCCAGCAGCTTGGCCGCTAGCGGGAGTGCAGATACGCAGTATTTT. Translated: CASSLAASGSADTQYF.

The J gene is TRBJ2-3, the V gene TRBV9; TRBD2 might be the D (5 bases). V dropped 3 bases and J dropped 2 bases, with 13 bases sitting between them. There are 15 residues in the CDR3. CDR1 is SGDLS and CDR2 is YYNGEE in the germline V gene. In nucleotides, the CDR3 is TGTGCCAGCAGCGGAGGGTCGGACTTCACAGATACGCAGTATTTT. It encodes CASSGGSDFTDTQYF.

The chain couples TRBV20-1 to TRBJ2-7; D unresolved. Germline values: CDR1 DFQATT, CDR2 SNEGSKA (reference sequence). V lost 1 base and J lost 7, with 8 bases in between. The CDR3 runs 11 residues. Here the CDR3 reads CSARGLKEQYF. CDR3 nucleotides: TGCAGTGCTAGAGGTCTTAAAGAGCAGTACTTC.

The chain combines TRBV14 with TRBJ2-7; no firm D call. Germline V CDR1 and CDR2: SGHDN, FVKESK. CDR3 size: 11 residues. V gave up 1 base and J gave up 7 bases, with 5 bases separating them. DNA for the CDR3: TGTGCCAGCAGCCAAGCTAGAGAGCAGTACTTC. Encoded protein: CASSQAREQYF.

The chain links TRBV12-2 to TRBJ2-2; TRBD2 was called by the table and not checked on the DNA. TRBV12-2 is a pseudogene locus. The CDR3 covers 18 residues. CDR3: CASRPPREPTGNTGELFF. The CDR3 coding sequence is TGTGCAAGTCGCCCCCCCCGGGAACCAACGGGAAACACCGGGGAGCTGTTTTTT.

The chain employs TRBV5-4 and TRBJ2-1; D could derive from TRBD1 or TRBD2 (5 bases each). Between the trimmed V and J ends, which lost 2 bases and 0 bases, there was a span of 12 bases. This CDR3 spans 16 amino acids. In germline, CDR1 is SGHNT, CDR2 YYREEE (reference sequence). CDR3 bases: TGTGCCAGCAGCTTATCCGGGGCGGTCTCCTACAATGAGCAGTTCTTC. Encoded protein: CASSLSGAVSYNEQFF.

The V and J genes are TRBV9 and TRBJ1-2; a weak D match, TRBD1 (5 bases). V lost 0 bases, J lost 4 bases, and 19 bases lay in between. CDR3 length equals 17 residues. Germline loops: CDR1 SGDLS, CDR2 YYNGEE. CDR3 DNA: TGTGCCAGCAGCGTAGCACTAGGCAGGGATTCTGGCTATGGCTACACCTTC. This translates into CASSVALGRDSGYGYTF. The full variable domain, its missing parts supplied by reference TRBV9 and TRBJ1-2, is DSGVTQTPKHLITATGQRVTLRCSPRSGDLSVYWYQQSLDQGLQFLIQYYNGEERAKGNILERFSAQQFPDLHSELNLSSLELGDSALYFCASSVALGRDSGYGYTFGSGTRLTVV.

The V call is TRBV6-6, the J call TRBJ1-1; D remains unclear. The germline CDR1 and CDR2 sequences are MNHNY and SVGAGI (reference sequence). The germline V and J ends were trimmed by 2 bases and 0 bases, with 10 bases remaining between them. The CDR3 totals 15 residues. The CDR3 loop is CASSYQVTVNTEAFF. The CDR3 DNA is TGTGCCAGCAGTTACCAGGTGACTGTGAACACTGAAGCTTTCTTT.

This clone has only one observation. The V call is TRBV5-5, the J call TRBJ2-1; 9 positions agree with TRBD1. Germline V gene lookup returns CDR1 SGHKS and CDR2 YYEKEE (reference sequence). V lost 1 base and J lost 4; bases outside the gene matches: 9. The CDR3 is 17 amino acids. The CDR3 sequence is CASSLRGGDRVYNEQFF. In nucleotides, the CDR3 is TGTGCCAGCAGCTTGAGGGGAGGGGACAGGGTATACAATGAGCAGTTCTTC. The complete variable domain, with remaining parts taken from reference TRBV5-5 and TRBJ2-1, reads DAGVTQSPTHLIKTRGQQVTLRCSPISGHKSVSWYQQVLGQGPQFIFQYYEKEERGRGNFPDRFSARQFPNYSSELNVNALLLGDSALYLCASSLRGGDRVYNEQFFGPGTRLTVL.

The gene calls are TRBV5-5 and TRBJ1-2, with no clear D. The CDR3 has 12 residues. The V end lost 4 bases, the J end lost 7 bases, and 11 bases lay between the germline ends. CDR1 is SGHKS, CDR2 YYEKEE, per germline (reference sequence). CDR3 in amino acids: CASSPPEGGYTF. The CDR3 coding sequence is TGTGCCAGCAGCCCCCCGGAGGGTGGCTACACCTTC.

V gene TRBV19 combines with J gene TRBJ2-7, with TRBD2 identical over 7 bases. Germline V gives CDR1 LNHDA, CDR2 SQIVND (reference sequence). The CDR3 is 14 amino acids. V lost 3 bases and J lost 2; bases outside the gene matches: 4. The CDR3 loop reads CASSIPGGTYEQYF. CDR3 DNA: TGTGCCAGTAGTATTCCGGGAGGCACCTACGAGCAGTACTTC.